Given below is one TCR beta chain in context. The antigen this receptor binds is unknown. No qualities accompany the bases; no much larger clone lies one base away. The sample belongs to a study of blood T cell repertoires in COVID-19 (dated by TCRdb to 2018 to 2021). As for the study more broadly: Collaborator samples came from the United States, Italy and Spain and covered acute and convalescent phases of COVID-19. Samples were obtained from the ongoing ImmuneRACE study (first 160 participants) and from 1,000 to 1,500 subjects provided by 6 global collaborators. The repertoires were made available in a free public database intended to serve as a resource for research on the immune response to SARS-CoV-2. The material from the prospective study consisted of cDNA or gDNA derived from T cells, B-cell-depleted T cells, or PBMCs. HLA class I and class II types, where available, came from metadata supplied by the sample provider rather than from assay-based typing. Deeply sampled blood TCRbeta repertoires from subjects exposed to, actively infected with, or recovered from COVID-19 were included in the dataset. Sample metadata almost always included a de-identified subject ID, COVID-19 status, age in years and sex. Study-wide findings and limitations: The quantity of clinical and demographic metadata differed by source and by participant and was supplied without curation.

In the germline V gene (reference sequence), CDR1 corresponds to SGHNT and CDR2 to YYREEE. The junction shows trimming of 2 bases on V and 4 bases on J, and the gene matches do not reach 3 bases of it. From the cysteine up to the phenylalanine, the CDR3 has a length of 15 residues. Only CDR3 DNA remains: 45 bases, in frame from the first base. TCRbeta CDR3 regions were amplified from genomic DNA using the immunoSEQ Assay, a bias-controlled multiplex PCR. The source study handled its data this way. The number of nucleated cells in each sample was estimated by amplification of reference gene primers within the assay. To quantify the absolute abundance of each unique TCRbeta CDR3 rearrangement, sequence reads were collapsed and filtered. For each sample, productive Simpson clonality was calculated by taking the square root of Simpson's diversity index across productive rearrangements. What TCRdb holds here is the immuneACCESS table cut down to in-frame rearrangements. Part of the clones is not present; checked against another copy, under half of the missing clones reflect an unresolved V gene, and the others are unexplained. V, J and clone size were drawn from that table, and D and trimming were deduced from the DNA. The sample table holds under 150,000 clones, of which about 88% were seen once. 6.5% to 10% of the sample goes to the ten largest clones.

A second Seattle source provided samples from volunteer blood donors who had recovered from COVID-19. Each collaborating institution followed its own protocols to collect whole blood in K2EDTA tubes. Collaborator samples were shipped for TCRbeta analysis as frozen whole blood, isolated PBMCs, or DNA extracted from either sample type. The source is an older woman who had recovered from COVID-19. Sequencing was carried out using peripheral blood. The chain is assembled from TRBV5-4 and TRBJ2-7; TRBD2 lines up with 13 middle nucleotides. The CDR3 is CASSLPGLAGYEQYF. The nucleotide sequence is TGTGCCAGCAGCTTACCGGGACTAGCGGGGTACGAGCAGTACTTC.